In its sample, the clone carrying this T cell receptor beta chain was seen once. These data originate in a study of control samples from healthy donors and cancer patients. The repertoire was sequenced with immunoSEQ multiplex PCR; TCRdb's copy has only in-frame clones and lacks some. The sample carries roughly 370,000 clones, 90% recorded once. CDR3 length equals 18 residues. Germline V gene data show CDR1 as MDHEN and CDR2 as SYDVKM. Unmatched junction bases numbered 18, after V lost 6 bases and J lost 3 bases. The sample taken for sequencing was PBMCs. The TCR comes from a man between 40 and 49 years old with head and neck cancer. This chain links TRBV28 with TRBJ2-7; 9 bases are shared with TRBD1. CDR3 DNA sequence: TGTGCCAGCAGCTTGAATCCCACCGGGACAGGGTTTATCTACGAGCAGTACTTC. Amino acids: CASSLNPTGTGFIYEQYF. The whole variable domain, remainder taken from reference TRBV28 and TRBJ2-7, is DVKVTQSSRYLVKRTGEKVFLECVQDMDHENMFWYRQDPGLGLRLIYFSYDVKMKEKGDIPEGYSVSREKKERFSLILESASTNQTSMYLCASSLNPTGTGFIYEQYFGPGTRLTVT.